The 10 T cell receptor beta chains in this list originate from one sample, sequenced in a study of OX40 agonist ivuxolimab in advanced cancers. Clones were sequenced by immunoSEQ multiplex PCR, and TCRdb holds only the in-frame ones, with some missing. Counted here are fewer than 100,000 clones, about 79% occurring once; the ten biggest clones make up over 1.3%. Specimen: CD4+ or CD8+ T cells sorted from blood, collected in a trial of the OX40 agonist ivuxolimab. These receptors came from an adult with an advanced solid tumor such as melanoma, head and neck, liver or kidney cancer.

V is TRBV19 and J is TRBJ2-2; 8 bases fit TRBD1. V shed 6 bases, J shed 2 bases, and the junction held 8 bases outside the gene matches. Germline V gives CDR1 LNHDA, CDR2 SQIVND (reference sequence). The CDR3 sequence is 16 residues long. The CDR3 here is CASRNLGTGNTGELFF. The DNA for the CDR3 is TGTGCCAGTAGGAACCTAGGGACAGGAAACACCGGGGAGCTGTTTTTT.

V and J are TRBV5-1 and TRBJ1-3, with TRBD1 as a possible D gene (5 bases). There are 15 residues in the CDR3. Looked up from germline, CDR1 is SGHRS and CDR2 is YFSETQ. Trimming removed 0 bases at V and 0 bases at J, with 7 bases between. The DNA for the CDR3 is TGCGCCAGCAGCTTGGAGGGGAACTCTGGAAACACCATATATTTT. Protein: CASSLEGNSGNTIYF.

The chain has TRBV18 and TRBJ2-2; perhaps D is TRBD1 or TRBD2 (6 bases each). The germline V gene has CDR1 KGHSH and CDR2 LQKENI. Trimming removed 5 bases at V and 2 bases at J, with 12 bases between. The CDR3 runs to 15 residues. CDR3 region: CASSAGTRNTGELFF. CDR3 bases: TGTGCCAGCTCAGCGGGGACACGAAACACCGGGGAGCTGTTTTTT.

This chain links TRBV19 with TRBJ2-2, with 7 bases fitting TRBD1. The CDR3 spans 19 residues. Germline V gene sequence: CDR1 LNHDA, CDR2 SQIVND (reference sequence). Trimming cost V 3 bases and J 1 base; bases outside gene matches: 14. CDR3 amino acids: CASSILAGGSILNTGELFF. CDR3 coding DNA: TGTGCCAGTAGTATCCTTGCAGGGGGTAGTATCTTGAACACCGGGGAGCTGTTTTTT.

This chain uses TRBV7-6 with TRBJ2-7; TRBD2 aligns across 11 bases. The CDR3 consists of 16 residues. Looked up from germline, CDR1 is SGHVS and CDR2 is FNYEAQ. With V trimmed by 4 bases and J by 1 base, 6 bases remained unmatched. CDR3 sequence reads: CASSSPGTSGSYEQYF. The CDR3 bases are TGTGCCAGCAGCTCCCCCGGGACTAGCGGTTCCTACGAGCAGTACTTC.

V usage is TRBV18 and J usage is TRBJ2-7, with 7 bases matching TRBD2. V lost 3 bases to trimming and J lost 6 bases; unmatched junction nucleotides: 5. This CDR3 comprises 13 residues. Germline CDR1 KGHSH, CDR2 LQKENI. DNA of the CDR3: TGTGCCAGCTCACCCCCAGCGGGGAGCGAGCAGTACTTC. It translates to CASSPPAGSEQYF.

This clone was observed a few times. The chain is built from TRBV28 and TRBJ2-7; no clear D gene. Trimming shortened V by 5 bases and J by 1 base, and 12 bases separated the two germline ends. The germline CDR1 and CDR2 sequences are MDHEN and SYDVKM. The CDR3 runs to 14 residues. CDR3 loop: CASSLMTDSYEQYF. In DNA, the CDR3 is TGTGCCAGCAGTCTCATGACGGATTCCTACGAGCAGTACTTC.

The CDR3 sequence: CASSYRGDGGELFF. In nucleotides, the CDR3 is TGTGCCAGCAGTTACAGAGGGGACGGCGGGGAGCTGTTTTTT. The rearrangement links TRBV6-5 to TRBJ2-2, with D perhaps being TRBD1 or TRBD2 (5 bases each). Germline CDR1 is MNHEY and CDR2 is SVGAGI. Between the trimmed V and J ends, which lost 2 bases and 7 bases, there was a span of 11 bases. The CDR3 is 14 amino acids.

This clone has only a few counts. The chain couples TRBV29-1 to TRBJ1-1; the D gene is possibly TRBD1 (5 bases). Trimming cost V 4 bases and J 11 bases, with 20 bases left between them. This CDR3 comprises 13 residues. CDR1 and CDR2 from the germline V gene are SQVTM and ANQGSEA. The CDR3 DNA reads TGCAGCGTTGTCCCACTGGGGCGATACAGGGCTTTCTTT. This gives the protein CSVVPLGRYRAFF.

The V gene is TRBV5-6, the J gene TRBJ2-6; D unclear. Germline CDR1 SGHDT, CDR2 YYEEEE. The CDR3 runs to 15 residues. Trimming shortened V by 1 base and J by 4 bases, and 9 bases separated the two germline ends. CDR3 sequence: CASSLRRSGANVLTF. Written as DNA, the CDR3 is TGTGCCAGCAGCTTGAGGAGATCCGGGGCCAACGTCCTGACTTTC.